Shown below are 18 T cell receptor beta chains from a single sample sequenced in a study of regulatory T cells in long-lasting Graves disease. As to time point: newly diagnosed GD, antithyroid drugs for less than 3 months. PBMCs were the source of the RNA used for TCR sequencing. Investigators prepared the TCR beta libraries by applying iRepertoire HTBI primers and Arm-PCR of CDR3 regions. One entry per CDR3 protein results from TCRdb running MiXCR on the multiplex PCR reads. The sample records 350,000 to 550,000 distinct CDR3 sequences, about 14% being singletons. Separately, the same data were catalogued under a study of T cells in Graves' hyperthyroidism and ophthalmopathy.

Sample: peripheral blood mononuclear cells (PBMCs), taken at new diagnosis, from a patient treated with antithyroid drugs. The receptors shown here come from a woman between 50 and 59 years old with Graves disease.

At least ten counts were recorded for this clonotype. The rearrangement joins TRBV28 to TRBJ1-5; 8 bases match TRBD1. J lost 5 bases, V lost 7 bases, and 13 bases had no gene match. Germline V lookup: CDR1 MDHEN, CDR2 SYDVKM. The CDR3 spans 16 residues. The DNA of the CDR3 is TGTGCCAGCACCACAACCGGCCCAGGGGGCTATCAGCCCCAGCATTTT. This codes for CASTTTGPGGYQPQHF.

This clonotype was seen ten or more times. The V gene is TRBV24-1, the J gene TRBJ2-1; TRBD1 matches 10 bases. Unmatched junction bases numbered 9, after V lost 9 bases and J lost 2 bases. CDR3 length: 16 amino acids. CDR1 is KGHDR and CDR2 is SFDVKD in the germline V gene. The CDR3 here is CATGTGEFTTYNEQFF. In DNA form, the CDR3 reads TGTGCCACCGGGACAGGGGAGTTCACTACCTACAATGAGCAGTTCTTC.

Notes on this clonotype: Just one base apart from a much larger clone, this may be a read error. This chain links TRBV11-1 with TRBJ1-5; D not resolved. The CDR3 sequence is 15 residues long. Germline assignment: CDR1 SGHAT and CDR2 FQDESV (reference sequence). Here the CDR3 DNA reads TGTACCAGCAGCTTATGGACCGATAGCAATCAGCCCCAGCATTTT. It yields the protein CTSSLWTDSNQPQHF.

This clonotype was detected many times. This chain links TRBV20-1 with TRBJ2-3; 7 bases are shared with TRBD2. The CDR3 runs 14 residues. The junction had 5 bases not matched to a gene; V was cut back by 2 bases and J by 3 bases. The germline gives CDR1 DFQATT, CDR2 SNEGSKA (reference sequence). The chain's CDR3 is CSARTGTMTDTQYF. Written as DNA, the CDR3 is TGCAGTGCTAGAACCGGGACTATGACAGATACGCAGTATTTT.

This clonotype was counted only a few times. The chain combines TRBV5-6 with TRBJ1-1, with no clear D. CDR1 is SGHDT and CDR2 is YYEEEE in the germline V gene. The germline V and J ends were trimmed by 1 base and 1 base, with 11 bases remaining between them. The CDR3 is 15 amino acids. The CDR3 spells CASSLIANSNTEAFF. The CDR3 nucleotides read TGTGCCAGCAGCTTGATCGCCAACTCGAACACTGAAGCTTTCTTT.

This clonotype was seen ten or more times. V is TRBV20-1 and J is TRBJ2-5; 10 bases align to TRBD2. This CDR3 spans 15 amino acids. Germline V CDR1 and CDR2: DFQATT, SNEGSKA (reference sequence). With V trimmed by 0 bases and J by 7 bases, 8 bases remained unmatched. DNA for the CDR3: TGCAGTGCTAGAGATCCGGGGTCTAGCGGGAGGACCCAGTACTTC. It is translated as CSARDPGSSGRTQYF.

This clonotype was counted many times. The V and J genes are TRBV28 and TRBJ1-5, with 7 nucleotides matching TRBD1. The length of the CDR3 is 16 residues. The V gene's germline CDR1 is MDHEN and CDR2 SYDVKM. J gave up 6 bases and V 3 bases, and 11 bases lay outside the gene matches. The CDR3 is CASSFGGRQGGQPQHF. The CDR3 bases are TGTGCCAGCAGTTTTGGAGGGAGACAGGGCGGTCAGCCCCAGCATTTT. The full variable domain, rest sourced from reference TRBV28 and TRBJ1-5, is DVKVTQSSRYLVKRTGEKVFLECVQDMDHENMFWYRQDPGLGLRLIYFSYDVKMKEKGDIPEGYSVSREKKERFSLILESASTNQTSMYLCASSFGGRQGGQPQHFGDGTRLSIL.

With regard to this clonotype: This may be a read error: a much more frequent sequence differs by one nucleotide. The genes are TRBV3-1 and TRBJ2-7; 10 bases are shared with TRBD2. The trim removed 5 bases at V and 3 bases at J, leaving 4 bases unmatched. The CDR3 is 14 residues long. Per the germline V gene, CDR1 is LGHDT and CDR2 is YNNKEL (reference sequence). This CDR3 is CASSYGLAVYEQYF. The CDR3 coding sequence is TGTGCCAGCAGCTATGGACTAGCGGTCTACGAGCAGTACTTC.

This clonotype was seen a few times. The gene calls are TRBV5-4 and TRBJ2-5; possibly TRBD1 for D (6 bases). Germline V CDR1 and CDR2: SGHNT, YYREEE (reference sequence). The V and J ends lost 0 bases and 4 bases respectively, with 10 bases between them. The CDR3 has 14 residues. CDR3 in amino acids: CASSLEGRGETQYF. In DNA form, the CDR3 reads TGTGCCAGCAGCTTGGAAGGCAGGGGAGAGACCCAGTACTTC. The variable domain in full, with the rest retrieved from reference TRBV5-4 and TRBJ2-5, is ETGVTQSPTHLIKTRGQQVTLRCSSQSGHNTVSWYQQALGQGPQFIFQYYREEENGRGNFPPRFSGLQFPNYSSELNVNALELDDSALYLCASSLEGRGETQYFGPGTRLLVL.

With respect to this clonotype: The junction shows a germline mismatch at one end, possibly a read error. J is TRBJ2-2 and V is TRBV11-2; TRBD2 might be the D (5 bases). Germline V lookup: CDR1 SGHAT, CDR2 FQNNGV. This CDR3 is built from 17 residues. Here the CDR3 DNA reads TGTGCCAGCAACTTAGACCTCTGGACCGGGGAAGCCGGGGAGCTGTTTTTT. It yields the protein CASNLDLWTGEAGELFF.

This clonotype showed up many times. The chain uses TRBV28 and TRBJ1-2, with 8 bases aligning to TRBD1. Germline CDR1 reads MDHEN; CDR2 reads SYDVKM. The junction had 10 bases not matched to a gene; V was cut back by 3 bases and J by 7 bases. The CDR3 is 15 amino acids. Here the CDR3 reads CASSFGQGPQSGYTF. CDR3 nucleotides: TGTGCCAGCAGTTTTGGACAGGGTCCTCAGAGTGGCTACACCTTC.

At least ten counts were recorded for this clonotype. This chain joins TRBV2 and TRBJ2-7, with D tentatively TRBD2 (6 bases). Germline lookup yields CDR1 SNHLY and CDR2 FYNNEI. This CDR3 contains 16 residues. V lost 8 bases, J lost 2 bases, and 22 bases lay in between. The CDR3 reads CASSRYRRGSTYEQYF. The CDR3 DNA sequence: TGTGCCAGCTCCAGGTACCGTCGGGGGTCCACCTACGAGCAGTACTTC.

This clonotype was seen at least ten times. In DNA form, the CDR3 reads TGTGCCACCAGCGAGGGATTCCAAGAGACCCAGTACTTC. It is translated as CATSEGFQETQYF. This sequence joins TRBV24-1 and TRBJ2-1; weak D call: TRBD2 (5 bases). The J call may not be correct, given that the DNA end is closer to TRBJ2-5. The CDR3 runs to 13 residues. Per germline, CDR1 KGHDR and CDR2 SFDVKD.

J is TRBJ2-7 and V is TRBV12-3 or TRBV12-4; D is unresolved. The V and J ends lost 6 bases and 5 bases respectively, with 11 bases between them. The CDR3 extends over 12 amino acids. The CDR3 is CASRSTWNEQYF. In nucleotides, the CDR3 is TGTGCCAGCAGATCCACTTGGAACGAGCAGTACTTC.

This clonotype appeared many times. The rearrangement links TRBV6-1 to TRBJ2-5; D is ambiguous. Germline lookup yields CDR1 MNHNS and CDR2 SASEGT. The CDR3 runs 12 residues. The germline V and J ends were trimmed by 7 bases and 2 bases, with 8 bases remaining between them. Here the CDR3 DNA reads TGTGCCAGCAAAGGGTTTCAAGAGACCCAGTACTTC. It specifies CASKGFQETQYF.

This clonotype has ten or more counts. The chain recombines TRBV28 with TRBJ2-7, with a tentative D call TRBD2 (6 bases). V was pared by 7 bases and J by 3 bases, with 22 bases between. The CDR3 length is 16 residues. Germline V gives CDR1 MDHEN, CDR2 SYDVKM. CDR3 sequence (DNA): TGTGCCAGCATCAACCAACAGGAGGGAGGTAACTACGAGCAGTACTTC. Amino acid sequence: CASINQQEGGNYEQYF.

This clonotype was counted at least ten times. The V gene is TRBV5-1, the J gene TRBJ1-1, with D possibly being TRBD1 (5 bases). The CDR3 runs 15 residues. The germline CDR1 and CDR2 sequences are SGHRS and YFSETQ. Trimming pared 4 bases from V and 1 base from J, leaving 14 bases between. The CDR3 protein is CASSHPGRTNTEAFF. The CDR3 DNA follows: TGCGCCAGCAGCCATCCGGGACGGACGAACACTGAAGCTTTCTTT.

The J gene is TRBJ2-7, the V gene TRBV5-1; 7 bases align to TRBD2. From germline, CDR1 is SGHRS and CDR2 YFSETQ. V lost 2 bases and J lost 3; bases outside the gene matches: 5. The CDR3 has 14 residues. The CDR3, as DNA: TGCGCCAGCAGCTTCGGCCTAGCGGTCTACGAGCAGTACTTC. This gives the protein CASSFGLAVYEQYF.